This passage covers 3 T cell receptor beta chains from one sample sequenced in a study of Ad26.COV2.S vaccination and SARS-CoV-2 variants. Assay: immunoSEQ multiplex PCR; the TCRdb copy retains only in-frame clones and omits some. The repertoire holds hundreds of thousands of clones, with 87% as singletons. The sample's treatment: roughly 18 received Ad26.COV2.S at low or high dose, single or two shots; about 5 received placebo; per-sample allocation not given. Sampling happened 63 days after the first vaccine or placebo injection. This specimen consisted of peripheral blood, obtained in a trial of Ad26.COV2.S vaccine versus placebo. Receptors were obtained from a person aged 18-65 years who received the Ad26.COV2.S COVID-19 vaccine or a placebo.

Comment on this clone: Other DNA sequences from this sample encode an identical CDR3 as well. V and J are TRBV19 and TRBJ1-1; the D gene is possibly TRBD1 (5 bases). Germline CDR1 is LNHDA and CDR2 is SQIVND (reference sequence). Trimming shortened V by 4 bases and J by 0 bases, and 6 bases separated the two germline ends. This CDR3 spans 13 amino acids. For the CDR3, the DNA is TGTGCCAGTAGTACGACAGTGAACACTGAAGCTTTCTTT. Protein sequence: CASSTTVNTEAFF.

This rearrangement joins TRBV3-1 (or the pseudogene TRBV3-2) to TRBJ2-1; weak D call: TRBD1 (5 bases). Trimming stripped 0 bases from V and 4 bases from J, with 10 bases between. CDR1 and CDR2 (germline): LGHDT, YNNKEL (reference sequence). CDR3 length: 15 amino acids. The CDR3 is CASSQDRVLYNEQFF. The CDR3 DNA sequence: TGTGCCAGCAGCCAAGACAGGGTTCTATACAATGAGCAGTTCTTC.

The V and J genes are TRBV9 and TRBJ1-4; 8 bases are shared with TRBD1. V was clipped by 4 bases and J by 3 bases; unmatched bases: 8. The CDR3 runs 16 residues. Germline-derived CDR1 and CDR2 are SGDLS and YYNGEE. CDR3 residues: CASSPRGQGPNEKLFF. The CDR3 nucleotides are TGTGCCAGCAGCCCCCGAGGACAGGGCCCTAATGAAAAACTGTTTTTT.